The clone carrying this T cell receptor beta chain was recorded once. The germline V gene has CDR1 ENHRY and CDR2 SYGVKD. Trimming took off 8 bases at V and 1 base at J, with 7 bases between the two ends. There are 12 residues in the CDR3. This sample was included in a study of blood T cell repertoires in COVID-19. The overall study: Samples representing acute and convalescent COVID-19 were sourced from the United States, Italy and Spain. From T cells, B-cell-depleted T cells, or PBMCs came the material, which was cDNA or gDNA.

Authors' processing steps: Reference gene primer amplification in the assay estimated nucleated cell counts. Sequenced by immunoSEQ multiplex PCR; TCRdb stores in-frame clones only, minus some. That table supplies the V and J calls and clone size; D and trimming were determined from the DNA. Seen here are 240,000 or so clones, about 90% observed once, and the top ten hold 3%. This TCR was recovered from a woman aged 25 to 39 who had recovered from COVID-19. The sequenced sample was peripheral blood. The chain combines TRBV10-3 with TRBJ2-3; no clear D gene. The CDR3, as DNA: TGTGCCATCGGAGATGGCACAGATACGCAGTATTTT. It is translated as CAIGDGTDTQYF.